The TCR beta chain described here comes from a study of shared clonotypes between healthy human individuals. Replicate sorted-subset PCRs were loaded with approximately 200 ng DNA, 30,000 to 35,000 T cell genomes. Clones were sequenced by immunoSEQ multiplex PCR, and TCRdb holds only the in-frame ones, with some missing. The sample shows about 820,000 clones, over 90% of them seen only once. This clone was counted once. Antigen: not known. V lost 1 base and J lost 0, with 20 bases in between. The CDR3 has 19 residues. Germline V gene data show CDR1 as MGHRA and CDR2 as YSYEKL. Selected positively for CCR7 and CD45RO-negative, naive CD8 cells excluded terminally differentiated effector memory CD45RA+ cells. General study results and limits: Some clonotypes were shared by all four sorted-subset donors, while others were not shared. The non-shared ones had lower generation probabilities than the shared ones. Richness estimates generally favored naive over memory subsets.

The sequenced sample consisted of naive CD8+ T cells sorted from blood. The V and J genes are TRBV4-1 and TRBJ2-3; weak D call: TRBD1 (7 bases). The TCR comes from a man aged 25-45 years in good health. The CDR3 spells CASSQARAPTGTSTDTQYF. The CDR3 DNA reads TGCGCCAGCAGCCAAGCAAGGGCCCCGACAGGGACTAGCACAGATACGCAGTATTTT.